The 32 T cell receptor beta chains given below trace back to one sample, sequenced in a study of cytomegalovirus exposure and HLA in healthy donors. Amplification used 60 Vbeta primers and 13 Jbeta primers. This table comes from immunoSEQ multiplex PCR, and its TCRdb copy is limited to in-frame clones, with some not included. The table lists 150,000 to 250,000 clones, roughly four fifths of them singletons. Source material: PBMCs. Receptors originate from a boy aged 2 to 10 in good health and CMV-seronegative.

This chain connects TRBV2 to TRBJ1-5; D call uncertain. V lost 3 bases, J lost 7 bases, and 10 bases lay in between. Germline V lookup: CDR1 SNHLY, CDR2 FYNNEI. The CDR3 covers 13 residues. This chain's CDR3 is CASSDEGDQPQHF. The CDR3 bases are TGTGCCAGCAGTGATGAGGGTGACCAGCCCCAGCATTTT.

This clone was found a few times. The chain carries TRBV19 and TRBJ1-5, with D perhaps TRBD1 (5 bases). Germline V gives CDR1 LNHDA, CDR2 SQIVND (reference sequence). With 5 bases removed from V and 3 bases from J, the gap between germline ends came to 17 bases. The CDR3 has 16 residues. CDR3 loop: CASSPWAGTFNQPQHF. Written as DNA, the CDR3 is TGTGCCAGTAGTCCATGGGCAGGGACTTTCAATCAGCCCCAGCATTTT.

The V call is TRBV5-8, the J call TRBJ1-2, with 7 bases identical to TRBD1. The CDR3 has 14 amino acids. The V segment lost 4 bases and the J segment 1 base; nucleotides outside the gene matches: 4. Germline CDR1 and CDR2: SGHTS and YDEGEE. The DNA for the CDR3 is TGTGCCAGCAGCCCCCGACAGGGTAACTATGGCTACACCTTC. It codes for CASSPRQGNYGYTF.

CDR3 nucleotide sequence: TGTGCCAGCAGCGTAGACCCAGGGAACACCGGGGAGCTGTTTTTT. It encodes CASSVDPGNTGELFF. The rearrangement uses TRBV9 and TRBJ2-2; D unresolved. The ends were cut back, 0 bases at V and 1 base at J, with 7 bases in the middle. Germline CDR1 reads SGDLS; CDR2 reads YYNGEE. The length of the CDR3 is 15 residues.

The chain recombines TRBV2 with TRBJ2-5; D not resolved. From germline, CDR1 is SNHLY and CDR2 FYNNEI. CDR3 size: 15 residues. V gave up 3 bases and J gave up 0 bases, with 11 bases separating them. The chain's CDR3 is CASSEVAGYQETQYF. The CDR3, as DNA: TGTGCCAGCAGTGAGGTAGCTGGTTACCAAGAGACCCAGTACTTC.

The rearrangement links TRBV18 to TRBJ2-5; no reliable D call. Trimming took 2 bases from V and 1 from J, leaving 8 bases between them. Germline CDR1 and CDR2: KGHSH and LQKENI. CDR3 size: 14 residues. CDR3 protein: CASSPGAFQETQYF. In nucleotides, the CDR3 is TGTGCCAGCTCACCAGGAGCCTTCCAAGAGACCCAGTACTTC.

The chain joins TRBV4-2 to TRBJ2-7; D might be TRBD2 (6 bases). Germline V CDR1 and CDR2: LGHNA, YNFKEQ. The V end lost 0 bases, the J end lost 0 bases, and 12 bases lay between the germline ends. The CDR3 covers 16 residues. Here the CDR3 DNA reads TGTGCCAGCAGCCAAGATAGAGGCGGGAACTCCTACGAGCAGTACTTC. Protein sequence: CASSQDRGGNSYEQYF.

The chain carries TRBV7-9 and TRBJ1-4, with D tentatively TRBD1 (6 bases). From germline, CDR1 is SEHNR and CDR2 FQNEAQ (reference sequence). The germline V and J ends were trimmed by 4 bases and 16 bases, with 22 bases remaining between them. The CDR3 totals 14 residues. The CDR3 region is CASSSRGPQAVAFF. CDR3 bases: TGTGCCAGCAGCTCCAGGGGACCTCAAGCGGTTGCGTTTTTT.

V usage is TRBV6-6 and J usage is TRBJ2-2, with D possibly being TRBD1 (6 bases). Germline V gives CDR1 MNHNY, CDR2 SVGAGI (reference sequence). The CDR3 spans 14 residues. Trimming cost V 8 bases and J 4 bases, with 14 bases left between them. The CDR3 region has the DNA TGTGCCAGCCAGAGGGGGACAAGCACCGGGGAGCTGTTTTTT. This sequence encodes CASQRGTSTGELFF.

The genes are TRBV4-1 and TRBJ1-1; the D gene is possibly TRBD1 (5 bases). V shed 1 base and J shed 11 bases, with 17 bases lying between them. Germline assignment: CDR1 MGHRA and CDR2 YSYEKL. This CDR3 is built from 14 residues. The CDR3 sequence is CASSQASPRGFAFF. The DNA for the CDR3 is TGCGCCAGCAGCCAAGCCTCCCCTCGGGGGTTTGCTTTCTTT.

The chain's CDR3 is CASSLVGGGTGELFF. The CDR3 DNA is TGTGCCAGCAGCTTGGTCGGGGGGGGGACCGGGGAGCTGTTTTTT. The V and J genes are TRBV5-6 and TRBJ2-2; 8 nucleotides agree with TRBD2. V was clipped by 0 bases and J by 5 bases; unmatched bases: 3. CDR3 length: 15 residues. The germline gives CDR1 SGHDT, CDR2 YYEEEE.

This chain links TRBV5-6 with TRBJ1-4; no reliable D call. Trimming cost V 0 bases and J 5 bases, with 8 bases left between them. Germline CDR1 SGHDT, CDR2 YYEEEE. CDR3 length equals 14 residues. CDR3 in amino acids: CASSLVGANEKLFF. CDR3 nucleotides: TGTGCCAGCAGCTTGGTGGGAGCCAATGAAAAACTGTTTTTT.

This chain uses TRBV14 with TRBJ2-3; tentative D call: TRBD2 (6 bases). This CDR3 contains 13 residues. Deletions cut 0 bases from V and 10 bases from J, with 11 bases between. The germline V gene encodes CDR1 SGHDN and CDR2 FVKESK. CDR3 protein: CASSQDGRDSQYF. The CDR3 coding sequence is TGTGCCAGCAGCCAAGATGGAAGGGACTCGCAGTATTTT.

This clone was found once. The chain couples TRBV9 to TRBJ2-7; 7 bases line up with TRBD1. With V trimmed by 10 bases and J by 4 bases, 5 bases remained unmatched. The germline V gene has CDR1 SGDLS and CDR2 YYNGEE. The CDR3 runs 11 residues. CDR3 coding DNA: TGTGCCCCGAGGGGGCCGTACGAGCAGTACTTC. Residues: CAPRGPYEQYF.

V usage is TRBV6-6 and J usage is TRBJ1-2; 7 bases fit TRBD1. Germline CDR1 reads MNHNY; CDR2 reads SVGAGI (reference sequence). V shed 7 bases, J shed 4 bases, and the junction held 6 bases outside the gene matches. The CDR3 consists of 13 residues. CDR3 region: CASTPSGGYGYTF. The CDR3 nucleotides read TGTGCCAGCACCCCCTCAGGGGGCTATGGCTACACCTTC.

This chain uses TRBV27 with TRBJ2-1; D perhaps matches TRBD2 (6 bases). With 1 base removed from V and 7 bases from J, the gap between germline ends came to 14 bases. CDR3 length equals 15 residues. Germline CDR1 MNHEY, CDR2 SMNVEV (reference sequence). CDR3 loop: CASSLWVGGSNEQFF. The CDR3 bases are TGTGCCAGCAGTTTATGGGTGGGGGGAAGTAATGAGCAGTTCTTC.

This clone was counted only a few times. This rearrangement joins TRBV27 to TRBJ1-6; no clear D. This CDR3 comprises 13 residues. Trimming stripped 9 bases from V and 0 bases from J, with 6 bases between. Germline V gives CDR1 MNHEY, CDR2 SMNVEV (reference sequence). The CDR3 loop is CASRSSYNSPLHF. CDR3 in DNA: TGTGCCAGTAGGAGCTCCTATAATTCACCCCTCCACTTT.

This clone came up a few times. The rearrangement uses TRBV13 and TRBJ1-4; D gene uncertain. The CDR3 length is 12 residues. Germline V CDR1 and CDR2: PRHDT, FYEKMQ (reference sequence). V was pared by 3 bases and J by 5 bases, with 4 bases between. CDR3 sequence reads: CASSLSNEKLFF. In DNA form, the CDR3 reads TGTGCCAGCAGCTTGAGCAATGAAAAACTGTTTTTT.

This chain connects TRBV18 to TRBJ1-2; D gene unclear. Germline CDR1 and CDR2: KGHSH and LQKENI. CDR3 length equals 15 residues. Trimming removed 3 bases at V and 6 bases at J, with 17 bases between. CDR3 loop: CASSPLNVRGDGYTF. DNA of the CDR3: TGTGCCAGCTCACCGCTTAATGTCCGGGGTGATGGCTACACCTTC.

This clone has a handful of counts. The chain couples TRBV9 to TRBJ2-3, with TRBD2 identical over 8 bases. Germline V CDR1 and CDR2: SGDLS, YYNGEE. V lost 4 bases, J lost 2 bases, and 9 bases stayed unmatched. The CDR3 is made up of 16 amino acids. In DNA, the CDR3 is TGTGCCAGCAGCCCTATAGCGGGGCCGGTCACAGATACGCAGTATTTT. Translated: CASSPIAGPVTDTQYF.

V usage is TRBV4-3 and J usage is TRBJ1-6; no clear D. In germline, CDR1 is LGHNA, CDR2 YSLEER. This CDR3 is 15 amino acids long. The germline V and J ends were trimmed by 0 bases and 6 bases, with 9 bases remaining between them. The CDR3 nucleotides read TGCGCCAGCAGCCAAGAAAAAAATAGTAATTCACCCCTCCACTTT. It specifies CASSQEKNSNSPLHF.

J is TRBJ1-2 and V is TRBV4-3; no clear D. The length of the CDR3 is 15 residues. Germline CDR1 is LGHNA and CDR2 is YSLEER. Between the trimmed V and J ends, which lost 0 bases and 8 bases, there was a span of 16 bases. In DNA form, the CDR3 reads TGCGCCAGCAGCCAAGATTACGGGCCTCGCGGGGGCTACACCTTC. This gives the protein CASSQDYGPRGGYTF.

The chain is built from TRBV7-3 and TRBJ2-3, with D possibly matching TRBD2 (6 bases). Trimming left V 5 bases short and J 4 bases short, with 13 bases between. The CDR3 sequence is 14 residues long. CDR1 and CDR2 from the germline V gene are SGHTA and FQGTGA. The CDR3 reads CASSRGGGADTQYF. In DNA form, the CDR3 reads TGTGCCAGCAGCAGGGGAGGCGGAGCAGATACGCAGTATTTT. Filled out from reference TRBV7-3 and TRBJ2-3, the complete variable domain reads GAGVSQTPSNKVTEKGKYVELRCDPISGHTALYWYRQSLGQGPEFLIYFQGTGAADDSGLPNDRFFAVRPEGSVSTLKIQRTERGDSAVYLCASSRGGGADTQYFGPGTRLTVL.

This chain joins TRBV5-6 and TRBJ1-1; 10 bases align to TRBD1. The CDR3 is 16 amino acids. The J segment lost 0 bases and the V segment lost 2 bases, leaving 4 bases of the junction unmatched. The germline CDR1 and CDR2 sequences are SGHDT and YYEEEE. The CDR3 sequence: CASSFQTGGLNTEAFF. DNA of the CDR3: TGTGCCAGCAGCTTCCAGACAGGGGGCCTGAACACTGAAGCTTTCTTT.

J is TRBJ2-2 and V is TRBV9, with 8 bases fitting TRBD2. The V segment lost 4 bases and the J segment 0 bases; nucleotides outside the gene matches: 2. From germline, CDR1 is SGDLS and CDR2 YYNGEE. This CDR3 spans 15 amino acids. The DNA of the CDR3 is TGTGCCAGCAGCACGGGACTAGCGAACACCGGGGAGCTGTTTTTT. It encodes CASSTGLANTGELFF.

This clone has a single count. V gene TRBV7-3 combines with J gene TRBJ2-1; 14 bases line up with TRBD2. Germline V lookup: CDR1 SGHTA, CDR2 FQGTGA. Trimming at V came to 5 bases and at J to 7 bases, leaving 4 bases not matched to a gene. The CDR3 spans 15 residues. The CDR3 protein is CASSRLAGGQNEQFF. In DNA, the CDR3 is TGTGCCAGCAGCCGACTAGCGGGGGGGCAAAATGAGCAGTTCTTC.

Comment on this clone: Its ends do not fully match the called genes, so a read error is possible. The rearrangement joins TRBV5-1 to TRBJ1-4; a possible D gene is TRBD1 (6 bases). CDR3 length: 16 amino acids. Germline-derived CDR1 and CDR2 are SGHRS and YFSETQ. CDR3 sequence reads: CASSPARGTTNEKLLF. Written as DNA, the CDR3 is TGCGCCAGCAGCCCAGCCAGGGGTACGACTAATGAAAAACTGCTTTTT. Together with reference TRBV5-1 and TRBJ1-4, the CDR3 gives the full variable domain: KAGVTQTPRYLIKTRGQQVTLSCSPISGHRSVSWYQQTPGQGLQFLFEYFSETQRNKGNFPGRFSGRQFSNSRSEMNVSTLELGDSALYLCASSPARGTTNEKLLFGSGTQLSVL.

The rearrangement uses TRBV19 and TRBJ2-1, with TRBD2 identical over 14 bases. Germline-derived CDR1 and CDR2 are LNHDA and SQIVND (reference sequence). The CDR3 consists of 19 residues. With V trimmed by 4 bases and J by 1 base, 9 bases remained unmatched. This CDR3 is CASSNKYGTSGGSYNEQFF. CDR3 DNA sequence: TGTGCCAGTAGTAACAAATACGGGACTAGCGGGGGTTCCTACAATGAGCAGTTCTTC. Based on the CDR3 plus reference TRBV19 and TRBJ2-1, the full variable domain is DGGITQSPKYLFRKEGQNVTLSCEQNLNHDAMYWYRQDPGQGLRLIYYSQIVNDFQKGDIAEGYSVSREKKESFPLTVTSAQKNPTAFYLCASSNKYGTSGGSYNEQFFGPGTRLTVL.

V and J are TRBV10-3 and TRBJ2-5; 11 bases agree with TRBD2. The V gene end was trimmed by 10 bases and the J gene end by 5 bases; junction bases not matched to a gene: 24. This CDR3 has 19 amino acids. Germline V gene lookup returns CDR1 ENHRY and CDR2 SYGVKD. The CDR3 here is CATTTLPEVAGGRQETQYF. The CDR3 nucleotides read TGTGCCACCACCACCCTTCCTGAGGTAGCGGGGGGGCGGCAGGAGACCCAGTACTTC.

The chain carries TRBV4-3 and TRBJ1-2; the D is unclear. CDR3 length: 12 amino acids. Germline V lookup: CDR1 LGHNA, CDR2 YSLEER. V was trimmed by 3 bases and J by 8 bases, leaving 10 bases between them. The CDR3 sequence: CASSQRYGGYTF. CDR3 in DNA: TGCGCCAGCAGCCAGAGGTATGGGGGCTACACCTTC.

This chain links TRBV6-1 with TRBJ1-4; TRBD1 matches at 8 bases. The CDR3 extends over 17 amino acids. Trimming at V came to 1 base and at J to 3 bases, leaving 7 bases not matched to a gene. The germline gives CDR1 MNHNS, CDR2 SASEGT. CDR3 sequence: CASSEDQGARSNEKLFF. The DNA of the CDR3 is TGTGCCAGCAGTGAAGATCAGGGGGCGCGCTCTAATGAAAAACTGTTTTTT.

V is TRBV27 and J is TRBJ1-1; tentative D call: TRBD1 (6 bases). The CDR3 is made up of 14 amino acids. Germline V CDR1 and CDR2: MNHEY, SMNVEV (reference sequence). Between the trimmed V and J ends, which lost 5 bases and 3 bases, there was a span of 13 bases. The CDR3 spells CASSPRPGDTEAFF. CDR3 nucleotide sequence: TGTGCCAGCAGTCCCCGGCCAGGGGACACTGAAGCTTTCTTT.